This T cell receptor (beta chain) stems from a study of cytomegalovirus exposure and HLA in healthy donors. Researchers ran the PCR with 60 Vbeta and 13 Jbeta primers. Sequencing was performed with immunoSEQ multiplex PCR; in TCRdb, only in-frame clones are kept and a portion is missing. The sample consists of 150,000 or so clones, 60% to 80% of them appearing once. The CDR3 spans 15 residues. V gave up 2 bases and J gave up 1 base; unmatched junction bases: 1. Looked up from germline, CDR1 is MDHEN and CDR2 is SYDVKM. This chain uses TRBV28 with TRBJ2-2; 7 bases agree with TRBD1. The sequenced material came from PBMCs. The receptor's source is a man aged 50-59 years in good health and CMV-seropositive. The CDR3 region has the DNA TGTGCCAGCAGTTTAAGACAGGGGAACACCGGGGAGCTGTTTTTT. Translation: CASSLRQGNTGELFF.